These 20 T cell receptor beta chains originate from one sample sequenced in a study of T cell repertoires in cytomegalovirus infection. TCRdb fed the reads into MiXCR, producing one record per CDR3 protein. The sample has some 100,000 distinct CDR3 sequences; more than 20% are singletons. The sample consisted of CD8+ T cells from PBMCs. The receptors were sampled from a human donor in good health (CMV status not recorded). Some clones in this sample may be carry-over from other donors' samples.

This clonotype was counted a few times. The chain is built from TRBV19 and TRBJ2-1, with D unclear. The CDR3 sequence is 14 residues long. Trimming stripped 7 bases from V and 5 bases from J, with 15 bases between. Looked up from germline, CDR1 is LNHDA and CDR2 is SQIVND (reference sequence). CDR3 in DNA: TGTGCCAGTAAAACCTCTACAGCCGACAATGAGCAGTTCTTC. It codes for CASKTSTADNEQFF.

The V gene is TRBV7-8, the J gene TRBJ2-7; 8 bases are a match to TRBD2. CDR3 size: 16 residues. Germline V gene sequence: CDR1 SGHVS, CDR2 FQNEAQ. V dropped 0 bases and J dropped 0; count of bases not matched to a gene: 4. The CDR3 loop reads CASSLADSGASYEQYF. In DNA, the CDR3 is TGTGCCAGCAGCTTAGCGGATAGCGGGGCCTCCTACGAGCAGTACTTC.

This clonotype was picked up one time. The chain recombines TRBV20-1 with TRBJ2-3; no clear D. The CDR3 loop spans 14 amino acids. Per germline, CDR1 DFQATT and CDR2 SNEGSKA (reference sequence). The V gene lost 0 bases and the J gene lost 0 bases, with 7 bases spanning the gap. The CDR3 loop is CSARDPLSTDTQYF. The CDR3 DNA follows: TGCAGTGCTAGAGATCCCCTTAGCACAGATACGCAGTATTTT.

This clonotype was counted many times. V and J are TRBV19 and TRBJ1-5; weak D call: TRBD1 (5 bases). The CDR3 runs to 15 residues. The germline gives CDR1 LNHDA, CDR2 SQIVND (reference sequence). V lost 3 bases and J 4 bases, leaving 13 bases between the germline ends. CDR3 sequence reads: CASSIGTASNQPQHF. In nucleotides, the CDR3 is TGTGCCAGTAGTATTGGGACGGCAAGTAATCAGCCCCAGCATTTT.

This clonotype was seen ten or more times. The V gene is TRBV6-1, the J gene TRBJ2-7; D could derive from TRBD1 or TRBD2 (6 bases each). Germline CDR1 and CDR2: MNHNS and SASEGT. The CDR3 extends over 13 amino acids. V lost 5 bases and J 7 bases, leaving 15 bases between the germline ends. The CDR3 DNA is TGTGCCAGCAGTCCAGACGGGGGCGAGGAGCAGTACTTC. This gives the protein CASSPDGGEEQYF.

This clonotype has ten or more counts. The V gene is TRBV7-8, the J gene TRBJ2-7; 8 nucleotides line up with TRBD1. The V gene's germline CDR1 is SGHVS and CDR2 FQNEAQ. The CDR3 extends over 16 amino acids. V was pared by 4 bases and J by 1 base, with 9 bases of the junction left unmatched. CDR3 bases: TGTGCCAGCAGCTGGGACAGGCTATCCCCATCCTACGAGCAGTACTTC. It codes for CASSWDRLSPSYEQYF.

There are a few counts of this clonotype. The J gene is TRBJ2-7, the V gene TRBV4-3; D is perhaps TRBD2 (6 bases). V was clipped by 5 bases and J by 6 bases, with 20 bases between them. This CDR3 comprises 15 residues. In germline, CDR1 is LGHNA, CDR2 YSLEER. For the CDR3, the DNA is TGCGCCAGCAGCTACCTCGGAGAGACTAGGGTCGAGCAGTACTTC. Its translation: CASSYLGETRVEQYF.

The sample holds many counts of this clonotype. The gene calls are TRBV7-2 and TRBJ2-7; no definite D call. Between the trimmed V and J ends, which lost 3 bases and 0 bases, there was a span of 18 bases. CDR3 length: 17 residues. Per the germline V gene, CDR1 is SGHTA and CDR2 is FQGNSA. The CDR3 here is CASSFDNQRLTSYEQYF. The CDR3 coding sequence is TGTGCCAGCAGCTTTGATAATCAGCGACTGACCTCCTACGAGCAGTACTTC.

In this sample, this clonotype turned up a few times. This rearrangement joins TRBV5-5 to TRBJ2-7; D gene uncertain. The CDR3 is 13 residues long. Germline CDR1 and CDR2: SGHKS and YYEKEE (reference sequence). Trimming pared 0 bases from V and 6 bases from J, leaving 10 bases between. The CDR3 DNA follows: TGTGCCAGCAGCTTGGACCTTAACCGCGAGCAGTACTTC. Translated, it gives CASSLDLNREQYF.

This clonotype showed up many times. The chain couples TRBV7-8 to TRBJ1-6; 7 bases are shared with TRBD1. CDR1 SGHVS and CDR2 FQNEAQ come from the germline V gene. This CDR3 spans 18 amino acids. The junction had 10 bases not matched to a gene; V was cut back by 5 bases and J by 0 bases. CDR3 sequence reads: CASSLSGTVSSYNSPLHF. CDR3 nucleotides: TGTGCCAGCAGCCTCTCCGGGACAGTTAGCTCCTATAATTCACCCCTCCACTTT.

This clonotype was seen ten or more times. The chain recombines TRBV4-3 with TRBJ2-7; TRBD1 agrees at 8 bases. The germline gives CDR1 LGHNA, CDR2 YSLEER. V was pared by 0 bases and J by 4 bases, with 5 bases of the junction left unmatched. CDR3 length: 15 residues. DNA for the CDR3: TGCGCCAGCAGCCAAGATTTGGACAGGGTGTACGAGCAGTACTTC. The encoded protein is CASSQDLDRVYEQYF.

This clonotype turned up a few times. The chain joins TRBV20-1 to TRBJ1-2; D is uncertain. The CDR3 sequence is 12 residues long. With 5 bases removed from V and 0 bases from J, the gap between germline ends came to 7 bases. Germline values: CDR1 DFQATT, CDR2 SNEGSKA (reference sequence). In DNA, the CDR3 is TGCAGTGCTTTCCGGACTAACTATGGCTACACCTTC. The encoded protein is CSAFRTNYGYTF.

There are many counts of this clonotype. The CDR3 nucleotides are TGTGCCAGCAGCTTAGTAGGGGGGGGCGGGGGGGCCGCCACCGGGGAGCTGTTTTTT. Protein sequence: CASSLVGGGGGAATGELFF. This chain connects TRBV7-8 to TRBJ2-2, with TRBD2 identical over 9 bases. V lost 1 base to trimming and J lost 4 bases; unmatched junction nucleotides: 13. CDR3 size: 19 residues. Per germline, CDR1 SGHVS and CDR2 FQNEAQ. Using reference TRBV7-8 and TRBJ2-2 for the parts outside the CDR3, the full variable domain is GAGVSQSPRYKVAKRGQDVALRCDPISGHVSLFWYQQALGQGPEFLTYFQNEAQLDKSGLPSDRFFAERPEGSVSTLKIQRTQQEDSAVYLCASSLVGGGGGAATGELFFGEGSRLTVL.

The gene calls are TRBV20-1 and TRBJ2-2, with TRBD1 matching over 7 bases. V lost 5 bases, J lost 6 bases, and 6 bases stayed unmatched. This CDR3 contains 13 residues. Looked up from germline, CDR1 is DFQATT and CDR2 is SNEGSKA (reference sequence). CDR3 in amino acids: CSAGTGVAGELFF. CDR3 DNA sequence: TGCAGTGCTGGAACAGGGGTCGCCGGGGAGCTGTTTTTT.

The CDR3: CASSVAGGRFTDTQYF. The CDR3 DNA is TGTGCCAGCAGCGTAGCGGGGGGGCGATTCACAGATACGCAGTATTTT. The chain recombines TRBV9 with TRBJ2-3; 8 bases match TRBD2. The trim removed 0 bases at V and 2 bases at J, leaving 5 bases unmatched. The CDR3 spans 16 residues. Germline V gene data show CDR1 as SGDLS and CDR2 as YYNGEE.

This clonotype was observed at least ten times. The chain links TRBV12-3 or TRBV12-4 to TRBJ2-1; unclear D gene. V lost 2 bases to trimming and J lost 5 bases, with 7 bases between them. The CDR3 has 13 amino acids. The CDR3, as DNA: TGTGCCAGCAGTTTAATACGGGACAATGAGCAGTTCTTC. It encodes CASSLIRDNEQFF.

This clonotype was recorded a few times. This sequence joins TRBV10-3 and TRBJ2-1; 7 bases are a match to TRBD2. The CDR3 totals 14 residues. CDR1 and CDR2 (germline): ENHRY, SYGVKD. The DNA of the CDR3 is TGTGCTCACTCGGGCGGGAGTTCCTACAATGAGCAGTTCTTC. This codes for CAHSGGSSYNEQFF.

The chain's CDR3 is CASITSRPGGTDTQYF. For the CDR3, the DNA is TGTGCCAGCATTACTAGCCGCCCGGGGGGCACAGATACGCAGTATTTT. This chain connects TRBV6-6 to TRBJ2-3; D might be TRBD2 (6 bases). This CDR3 comprises 16 residues. Germline CDR1 and CDR2: MNHNY and SVGAGI (reference sequence). V lost 7 bases, J lost 1 base, and 18 bases lay in between.

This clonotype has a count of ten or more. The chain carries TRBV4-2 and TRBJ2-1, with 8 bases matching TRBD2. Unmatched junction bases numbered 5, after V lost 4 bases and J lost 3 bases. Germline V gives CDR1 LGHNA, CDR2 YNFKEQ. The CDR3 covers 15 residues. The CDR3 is CASSLVAGSYNEQFF. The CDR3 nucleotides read TGTGCCAGCAGCCTCGTAGCGGGGAGCTACAATGAGCAGTTCTTC.

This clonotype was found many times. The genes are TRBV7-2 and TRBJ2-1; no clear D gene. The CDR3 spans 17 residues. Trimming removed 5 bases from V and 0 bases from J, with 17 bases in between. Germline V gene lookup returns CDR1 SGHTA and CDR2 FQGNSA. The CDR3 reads CASSLDRWRNSYNEQFF. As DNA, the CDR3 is TGTGCCAGCAGCCTCGACCGTTGGCGGAACTCCTACAATGAGCAGTTCTTC.